This T cell receptor beta chain appears in the sequencing data of a study of CD8 T cells in ankylosing spondylitis. General study findings and limits: Disease-linked clones proved CD8+ and comparatively uncommon in peripheral blood. Within matched ankylosing spondylitis synovial fluid, disease-linked clones were reportedly significantly enriched. In ankylosing spondylitis blood, a motif of roughly 8 highly homologous TCR beta variants appeared characteristic. Past research had described some motif variants in reactive arthritis synovial fluid and blood.

TCRdb re-called the 5' RACE reads through MiXCR, storing one row per CDR3 protein. The table records just over 150,000 distinct CDR3 sequences, approximately 16% of them present only once. CDR1 is SEHNR and CDR2 is FQNEAQ in the germline V gene (reference sequence). With 0 bases removed from V and 3 bases from J, the gap between germline ends came to 17 bases. The CDR3 contains 17 residues. With regard to this clonotype: As yet, its antigen is unknown.

The specimen sequenced was blood, either unsorted or a sorted T cell fraction (not recorded which). The V gene is TRBV7-9, the J gene TRBJ1-1; D is unresolved. The sequence derives from a male donor with ankylosing spondylitis or in good health (not recorded which). CDR3 sequence: CASSLAESGGWHTEAFF. For the CDR3, the DNA is TGTGCCAGCAGCTTAGCGGAGTCGGGAGGGTGGCACACTGAAGCTTTCTTT. Supplemented by reference TRBV7-9 and TRBJ1-1, the full variable domain reads DTGVSQNPRHKITKRGQNVTFRCDPISEHNRLYWYRQTLGQGPEFLTYFQNEAQLEKSRLLSDRFSAERPKGSFSTLEIQRTEQGDSAMYLCASSLAESGGWHTEAFFGQGTRLTVV.